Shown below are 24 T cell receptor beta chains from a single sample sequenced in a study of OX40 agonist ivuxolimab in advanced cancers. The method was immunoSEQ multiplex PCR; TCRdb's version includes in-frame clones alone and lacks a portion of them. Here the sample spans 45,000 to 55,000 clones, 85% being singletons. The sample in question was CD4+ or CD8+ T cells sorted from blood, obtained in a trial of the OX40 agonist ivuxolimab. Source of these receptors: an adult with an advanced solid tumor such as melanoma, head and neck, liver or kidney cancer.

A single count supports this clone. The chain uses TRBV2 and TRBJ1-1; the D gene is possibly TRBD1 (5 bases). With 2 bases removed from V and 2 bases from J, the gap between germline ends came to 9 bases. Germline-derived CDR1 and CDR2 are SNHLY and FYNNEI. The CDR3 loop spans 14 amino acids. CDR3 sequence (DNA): TGTGCCAGCAGTGAAAGGCAGGGTAACACTGAAGCTTTCTTT. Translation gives CASSERQGNTEAFF.

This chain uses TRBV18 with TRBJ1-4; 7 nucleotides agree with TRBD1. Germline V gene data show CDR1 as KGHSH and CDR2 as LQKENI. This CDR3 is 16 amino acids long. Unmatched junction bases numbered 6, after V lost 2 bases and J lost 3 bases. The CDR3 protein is CASSPSGGQSNEKLFF. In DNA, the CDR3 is TGTGCCAGCTCACCATCCGGGGGACAGTCTAATGAAAAACTGTTTTTT.

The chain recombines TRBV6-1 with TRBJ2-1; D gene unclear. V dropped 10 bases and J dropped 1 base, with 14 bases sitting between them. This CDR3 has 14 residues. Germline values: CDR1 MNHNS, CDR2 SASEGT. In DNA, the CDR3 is TGTGCCACCGCGCCCCGAATTTCCTACAATGAGCAGTTCTTC. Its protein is CATAPRISYNEQFF.

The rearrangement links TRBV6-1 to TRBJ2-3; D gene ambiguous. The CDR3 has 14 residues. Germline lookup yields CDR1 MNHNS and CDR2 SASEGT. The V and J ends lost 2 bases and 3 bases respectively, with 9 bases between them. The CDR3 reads CASSEHLGTDTQYF. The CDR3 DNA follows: TGTGCCAGCAGTGAACATCTCGGGACAGATACGCAGTATTTT.

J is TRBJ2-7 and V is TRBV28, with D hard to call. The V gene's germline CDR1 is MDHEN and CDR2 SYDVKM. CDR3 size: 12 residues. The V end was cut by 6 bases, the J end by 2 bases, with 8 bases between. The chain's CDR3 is CASRSIPYEQYF. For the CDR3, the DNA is TGTGCCAGCAGAAGTATCCCCTACGAGCAGTACTTC.

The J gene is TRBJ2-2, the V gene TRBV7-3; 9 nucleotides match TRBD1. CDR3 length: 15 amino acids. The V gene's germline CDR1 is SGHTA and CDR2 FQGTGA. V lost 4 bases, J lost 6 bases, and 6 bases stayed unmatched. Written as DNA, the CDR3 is TGTGCCAGCAGCTCCTGGACAGGGGTCGCCGGGGAGCTGTTTTTT. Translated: CASSSWTGVAGELFF.

The CDR3 sequence is CASSSLRGTGEQFF. The DNA of the CDR3 is TGTGCCAGCAGTTCCCTGCGGGGGACGGGTGAGCAGTTCTTC. The chain recombines TRBV27 with TRBJ2-1; 7 bases agree with TRBD2. Germline CDR1 is MNHEY and CDR2 is SMNVEV (reference sequence). The CDR3 spans 14 residues. Trimming cost V 4 bases and J 9 bases; bases outside gene matches: 9.

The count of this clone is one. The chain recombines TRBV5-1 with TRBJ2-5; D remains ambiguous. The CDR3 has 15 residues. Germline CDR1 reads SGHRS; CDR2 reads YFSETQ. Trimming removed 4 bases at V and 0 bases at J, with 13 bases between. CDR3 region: CASSLPATYQETQYF. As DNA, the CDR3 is TGCGCCAGCAGCCTACCAGCTACGTACCAAGAGACCCAGTACTTC.

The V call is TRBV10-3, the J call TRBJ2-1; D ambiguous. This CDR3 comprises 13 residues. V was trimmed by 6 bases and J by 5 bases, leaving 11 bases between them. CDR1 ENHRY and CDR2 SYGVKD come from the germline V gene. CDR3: CAIRSGLDNEQFF. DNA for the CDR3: TGTGCCATCAGGTCTGGGCTGGACAATGAGCAGTTCTTC.

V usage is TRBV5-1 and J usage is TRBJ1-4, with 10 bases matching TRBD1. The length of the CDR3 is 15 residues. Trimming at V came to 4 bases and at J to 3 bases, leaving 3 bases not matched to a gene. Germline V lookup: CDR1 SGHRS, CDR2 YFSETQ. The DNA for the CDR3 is TGCGCCAGCAGCATCGGGACAGGGGCTAATGAAAAACTGTTTTTT. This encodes CASSIGTGANEKLFF.

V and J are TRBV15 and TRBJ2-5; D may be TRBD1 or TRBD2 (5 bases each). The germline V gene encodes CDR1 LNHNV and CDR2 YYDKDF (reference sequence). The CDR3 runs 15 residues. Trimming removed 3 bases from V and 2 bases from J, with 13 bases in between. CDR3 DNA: TGTGCCACCAGCAGTGGTGGGACGGAGCAAGAGACCCAGTACTTC. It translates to CATSSGGTEQETQYF.

This chain's CDR3 is CATREGGGGELFF. The CDR3 nucleotides are TGCGCTACGCGGGAGGGCGGTGGCGGGGAGCTGTTTTTT. The chain combines TRBV10-1 with TRBJ2-2, with 9 positions matching TRBD2. From germline, CDR1 is WNHNN and CDR2 SYGVQD (reference sequence). The CDR3 has 13 residues.

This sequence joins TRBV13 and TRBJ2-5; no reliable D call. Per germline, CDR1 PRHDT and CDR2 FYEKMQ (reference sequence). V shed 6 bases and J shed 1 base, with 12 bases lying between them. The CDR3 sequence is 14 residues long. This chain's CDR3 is CASRRTTIQETQYF. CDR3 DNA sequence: TGTGCCAGCAGACGGACGACCATCCAAGAGACCCAGTACTTC.

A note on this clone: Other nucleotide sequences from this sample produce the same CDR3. This CDR3 reads CASSPPPGENYGYTF. CDR3 bases: TGTGCCAGCTCACCACCGCCAGGCGAGAACTATGGCTACACCTTC. The V gene is TRBV18, the J gene TRBJ1-2; unclear D gene. This CDR3 is 15 amino acids long. V was cut by 0 bases and J by 2 bases, with 10 bases left in between. Germline CDR1 and CDR2: KGHSH and LQKENI.

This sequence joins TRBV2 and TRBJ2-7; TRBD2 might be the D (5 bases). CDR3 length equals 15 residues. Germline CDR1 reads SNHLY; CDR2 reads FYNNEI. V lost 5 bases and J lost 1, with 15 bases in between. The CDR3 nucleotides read TGTGCCAGCAGTCTCGACGTCCGGGGTTCCTACGAGCAGTACTTC. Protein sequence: CASSLDVRGSYEQYF. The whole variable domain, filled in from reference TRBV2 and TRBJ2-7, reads EPEVTQTPSHQVTQMGQEVILRCVPISNHLYFYWYRQILGQKVEFLVSFYNNEISEKSEIFDDQFSVERPDGSNFTLKIRSTKLEDSAMYFCASSLDVRGSYEQYFGPGTRLTVT.

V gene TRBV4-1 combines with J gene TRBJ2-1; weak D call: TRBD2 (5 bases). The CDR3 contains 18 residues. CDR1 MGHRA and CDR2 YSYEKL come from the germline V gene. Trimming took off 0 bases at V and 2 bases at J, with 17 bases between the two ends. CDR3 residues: CASSQDGERSPAYNEQFF. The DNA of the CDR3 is TGCGCCAGCAGCCAAGATGGGGAGCGTAGCCCCGCCTACAATGAGCAGTTCTTC.

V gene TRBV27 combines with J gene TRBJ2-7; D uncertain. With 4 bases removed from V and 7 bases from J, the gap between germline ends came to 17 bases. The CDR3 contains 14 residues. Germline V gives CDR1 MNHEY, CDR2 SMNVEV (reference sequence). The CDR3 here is CASSWSGGPQEQYF. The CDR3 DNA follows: TGTGCCAGCAGTTGGTCAGGCGGACCGCAAGAGCAGTACTTC.

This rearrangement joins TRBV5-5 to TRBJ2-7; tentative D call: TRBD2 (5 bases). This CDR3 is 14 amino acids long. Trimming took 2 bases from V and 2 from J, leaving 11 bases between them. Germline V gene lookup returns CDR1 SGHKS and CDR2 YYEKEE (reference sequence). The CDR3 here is CASSFRTVPYEQYF. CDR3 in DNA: TGTGCCAGCAGCTTTCGGACTGTTCCCTACGAGCAGTACTTC.

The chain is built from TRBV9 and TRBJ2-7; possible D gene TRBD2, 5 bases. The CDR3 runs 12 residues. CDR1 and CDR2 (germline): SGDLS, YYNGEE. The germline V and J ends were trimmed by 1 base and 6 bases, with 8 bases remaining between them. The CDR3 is CASSVSGSEQYF. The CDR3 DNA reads TGTGCCAGCAGCGTATCTGGGAGCGAGCAGTACTTC.

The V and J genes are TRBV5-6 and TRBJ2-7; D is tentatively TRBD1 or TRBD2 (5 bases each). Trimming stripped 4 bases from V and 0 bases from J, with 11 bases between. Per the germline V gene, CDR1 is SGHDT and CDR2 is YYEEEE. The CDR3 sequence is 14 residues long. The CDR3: CASSPGQVSYEQYF. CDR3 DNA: TGTGCCAGCAGCCCGGGGCAGGTCTCCTACGAGCAGTACTTC.

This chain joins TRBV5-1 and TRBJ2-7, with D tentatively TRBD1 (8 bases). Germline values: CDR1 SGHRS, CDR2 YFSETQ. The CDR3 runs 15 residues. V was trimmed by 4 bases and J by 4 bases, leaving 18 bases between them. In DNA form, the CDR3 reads TGCGCCAGCAGCCCGGTTGGACAGGGAGGGTACGAGCAGTACTTC. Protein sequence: CASSPVGQGGYEQYF.

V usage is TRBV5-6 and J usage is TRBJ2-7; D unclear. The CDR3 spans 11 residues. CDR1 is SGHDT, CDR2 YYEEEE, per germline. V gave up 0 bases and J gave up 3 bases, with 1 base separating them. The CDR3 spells CASSLGYEQYF. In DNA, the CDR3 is TGTGCCAGCAGCTTGGGCTACGAGCAGTACTTC. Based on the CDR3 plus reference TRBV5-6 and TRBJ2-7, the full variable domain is DAGVTQSPTHLIKTRGQQVTLRCSPKSGHDTVSWYQQALGQGPQFIFQYYEEEERQRGNFPDRFSGHQFPNYSSELNVNALLLGDSALYLCASSLGYEQYFGPGTRLTVT.

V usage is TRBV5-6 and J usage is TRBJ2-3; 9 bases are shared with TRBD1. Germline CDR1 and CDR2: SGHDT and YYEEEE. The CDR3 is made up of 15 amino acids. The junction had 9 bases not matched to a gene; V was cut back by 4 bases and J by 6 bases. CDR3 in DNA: TGTGCCAGCAGCGGCGGACAGGGGTCGGGGGATACGCAGTATTTT. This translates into CASSGGQGSGDTQYF.

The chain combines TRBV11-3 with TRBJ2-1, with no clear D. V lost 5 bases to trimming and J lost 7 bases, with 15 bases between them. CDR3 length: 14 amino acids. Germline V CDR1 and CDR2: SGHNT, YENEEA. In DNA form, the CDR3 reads TGTGCCAGCAGCGAACCCCCCTCTAGTAATGAGCAGTTCTTC. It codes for CASSEPPSSNEQFF.